This is a list of T cell receptor beta chains from one sample in a study of T cells in localized non-small cell lung cancer. TCRdb keeps only in-frame clones here, not all; method: immunoSEQ multiplex PCR. The data show 40,000 to 55,000 clones, around 80% seen once. The sample consisted of PBMCs, taken before any cancer treatment. These receptors were obtained from a woman aged 35-75 years with stage II lung adenocarcinoma. Each CDR3 is given with its conserved first and last residue. Each record gives: J gene, D gene, clone size, V gene, CDR3 length, CDR3 DNA, CDR3 protein. A D gene is named only where the DNA matches it firmly. The size entry is marked missing in some rows and otherwise reads once, few, many or a size class.

j_call: TRBJ1-2; d_call: NA; clone_size: NA; v_call: TRBV30; cdr3_length: 15; cdr3_nt: TGTGCCTGGAGCTTTGGGACCCCTGGGGGTGATGGCTACACCTTC; cdr3_aa: CAWSFGTPGGDGYTF
j_call: TRBJ1-1; d_call: NA; clone_size: NA; v_call: TRBV18; cdr3_length: 15; cdr3_nt: TGTGCCAGCTCACCAGTGGGGCCCTTGGACACTGAAGCTTTCTTT; cdr3_aa: CASSPVGPLDTEAFF
j_call: TRBJ1-2; d_call: NA; clone_size: NA; v_call: TRBV6-1; cdr3_length: 12; cdr3_nt: TGTGCCAGCAACCCAGGGAGCTATGGCTACACCTTC; cdr3_aa: CASNPGSYGYTF
j_call: TRBJ2-1; d_call: TRBD2; clone_size: NA; v_call: TRBV7-9; cdr3_length: 15; cdr3_nt: TGTGCCAGCAGTCGACTAGCGGGGGGGAATAATGAGCAGTTCTTC; cdr3_aa: CASSRLAGGNNEQFF
j_call: TRBJ2-2; d_call: NA; clone_size: NA; v_call: TRBV7-9; cdr3_length: 15; cdr3_nt: TGTGCCAGCAGCTATAAGGGAGCGGACACCGGGGAGCTGTTTTTT; cdr3_aa: CASSYKGADTGELFF
j_call: TRBJ2-7; d_call: NA; clone_size: NA; v_call: TRBV6-5; cdr3_length: 12; cdr3_nt: TGTGCCAGCAGTTACAGCCAAAGGGAAACCGACTTC; cdr3_aa: CASSYSQRETDF
j_call: TRBJ2-3; d_call: NA; clone_size: NA; v_call: TRBV7-9; cdr3_length: 13; cdr3_nt: TGTGCCAGCAGCTCATCAGGGGAAGATACGCAGTATTTT; cdr3_aa: CASSSSGEDTQYF
j_call: TRBJ1-1; d_call: NA; clone_size: NA; v_call: TRBV6-5; cdr3_length: 13; cdr3_nt: TGTGCCAGCACCCCCTCACCCCGGACTGAAGCTTTCTTT; cdr3_aa: CASTPSPRTEAFF
j_call: TRBJ1-2; d_call: NA; clone_size: NA; v_call: TRBV4-2; cdr3_length: 15; cdr3_nt: TGTGCCAGCAGCCTAGAAGGACCCTCTAACTATGGCTACACCTTC; cdr3_aa: CASSLEGPSNYGYTF
j_call: TRBJ2-1; d_call: NA; clone_size: NA; v_call: TRBV5-4; cdr3_length: 12; cdr3_nt: TGTGCCAGCAGCTTGCGTTCCAATGAGCAGTTCTTC; cdr3_aa: CASSLRSNEQFF
j_call: TRBJ2-1; d_call: TRBD2; clone_size: few; v_call: TRBV6-4; cdr3_length: 15; cdr3_nt: TGTGCCAGCAGTGGACTAGCGGGGGGGCCGGATGAGCAGTTCTTC; cdr3_aa: CASSGLAGGPDEQFF
j_call: TRBJ2-1; d_call: NA; clone_size: few; v_call: TRBV7-2; cdr3_length: 14; cdr3_nt: TGTGCCAGCAGCCTAGACCCCCTTTGGGATGAGCAGTTCTTC; cdr3_aa: CASSLDPLWDEQFF
j_call: TRBJ1-4; d_call: TRBD1; clone_size: NA; v_call: TRBV18; cdr3_length: 15; cdr3_nt: TGTGCCACCCAAGCCCGAACAGGGGCTAATGAAAAACTGTTTTTT; cdr3_aa: CATQARTGANEKLFF
j_call: TRBJ1-1; d_call: TRBD1; clone_size: NA; v_call: TRBV5-4; cdr3_length: 13; cdr3_nt: TGTGCCAGCAGCGCCACAGGGGGCTTCGAAGCTTTCTTT; cdr3_aa: CASSATGGFEAFF
j_call: TRBJ1-5; d_call: NA; clone_size: NA; v_call: TRBV30; cdr3_length: 13; cdr3_nt: TGTGCCTGGGGGGGGTTTGGCAATCAGCCCCAGCATTTT; cdr3_aa: CAWGGFGNQPQHF
j_call: TRBJ1-2; d_call: TRBD1; clone_size: NA; v_call: TRBV6-5; cdr3_length: 13; cdr3_nt: TGTGCCACCTTTGAGGGGGCCGGCTATGGCTACACCTTC; cdr3_aa: CATFEGAGYGYTF
j_call: TRBJ1-2; d_call: TRBD1; clone_size: once; v_call: TRBV19; cdr3_length: 13; cdr3_nt: TGTGCCAGTAGTCTGACAGGGAACTATGGCTACACCTTC; cdr3_aa: CASSLTGNYGYTF
j_call: TRBJ2-5; d_call: TRBD2; clone_size: NA; v_call: TRBV7-2; cdr3_length: 17; cdr3_nt: TGTGCCAGCAGCCCCCATGGAGCGGGGGGTCTCCAAGAGACCCAGTACTTC; cdr3_aa: CASSPHGAGGLQETQYF
j_call: TRBJ2-7; d_call: NA; clone_size: NA; v_call: TRBV7-2; cdr3_length: 12; cdr3_nt: TGTGCCAGCAGCTCCGACGCGGGGGAGCAGTACTTC; cdr3_aa: CASSSDAGEQYF
j_call: TRBJ2-2; d_call: TRBD2; clone_size: NA; v_call: TRBV7-2; cdr3_length: 19; cdr3_nt: TGTGCCAGCAGCTTAGAGGGGACTAGCGGGGGCCCGAACACCGGGGAGCTGTTTTTT; cdr3_aa: CASSLEGTSGGPNTGELFF
j_call: TRBJ2-7; d_call: TRBD1; clone_size: NA; v_call: TRBV19; cdr3_length: 13; cdr3_nt: TGTGCCAGTAGCCATGGGACAGGGGGGGAGCAGTACTTC; cdr3_aa: CASSHGTGGEQYF
j_call: TRBJ2-2; d_call: TRBD2; clone_size: once; v_call: TRBV7-3; cdr3_length: 16; cdr3_nt: TGTGCCAGCAGCCCCCAGCGGGGGGGAAACACCGGGGAGCTGTTTTTT; cdr3_aa: CASSPQRGGNTGELFF
j_call: TRBJ2-7; d_call: TRBD1; clone_size: NA; v_call: TRBV5-1; cdr3_length: 17; cdr3_nt: TGCGCCAGCAGCTTGAAGGGGACAGGTACATATGCCTACGAGCAGTACTTC; cdr3_aa: CASSLKGTGTYAYEQYF
j_call: TRBJ2-2; d_call: NA; clone_size: NA; v_call: TRBV4-2; cdr3_length: 14; cdr3_nt: TGTGCCAGCAGCCAAGAGAGGGGAATCGGGGAGCTGTTTTTT; cdr3_aa: CASSQERGIGELFF
j_call: TRBJ1-3; d_call: TRBD1; clone_size: NA; v_call: TRBV6-5; cdr3_length: 15; cdr3_nt: TGTGCCAGCACCCGGACAGGGGGCTCTGGAAACACCATATATTTT; cdr3_aa: CASTRTGGSGNTIYF
j_call: TRBJ2-7; d_call: TRBD1; clone_size: NA; v_call: TRBV9; cdr3_length: 15; cdr3_nt: TGTGCCAGCAGCGGTTCCGGGACAGGGGACTACGAGCAGTACTTC; cdr3_aa: CASSGSGTGDYEQYF
j_call: TRBJ2-7; d_call: NA; clone_size: NA; v_call: TRBV5-6; cdr3_length: 13; cdr3_nt: TGTGCCAGCAGCTTGGGGGGGTACCACGAGCAGTACTTC; cdr3_aa: CASSLGGYHEQYF
j_call: TRBJ2-5; d_call: NA; clone_size: NA; v_call: TRBV18; cdr3_length: 14; cdr3_nt: TGTGCCAGCTCACAGGCAGGGACTGAAGAGACCCAGTACTTC; cdr3_aa: CASSQAGTEETQYF
j_call: TRBJ1-4; d_call: NA; clone_size: NA; v_call: TRBV19; cdr3_length: 15; cdr3_nt: TGTGCCAGTACCTCAACCCCCGGGGGTAATGAAAAACTGTTTTTT; cdr3_aa: CASTSTPGGNEKLFF
j_call: TRBJ2-2; d_call: NA; clone_size: NA; v_call: TRBV7-8; cdr3_length: 16; cdr3_nt: TGTGCCAGCAGCCTTTCGACGAGACCAAACACCGGGGAGCTGTTTTTT; cdr3_aa: CASSLSTRPNTGELFF
j_call: TRBJ1-1; d_call: TRBD1; clone_size: many; v_call: TRBV7-9; cdr3_length: 16; cdr3_nt: TGTGCCAGCAGCGCCCGGACAGGGGGCGTGAACACTGAAGCTTTCTTT; cdr3_aa: CASSARTGGVNTEAFF
j_call: TRBJ1-1; d_call: NA; clone_size: NA; v_call: TRBV19; cdr3_length: 11; cdr3_nt: TGTGCCAGTAACAAAGACACTGAAGCTTTCTTT; cdr3_aa: CASNKDTEAFF
j_call: TRBJ2-6; d_call: NA; clone_size: NA; v_call: TRBV7-9; cdr3_length: 15; cdr3_nt: TGTGCCAGCAGCTTAGGGGCTTCAGGGGCCAACGTCCTGACTTTC; cdr3_aa: CASSLGASGANVLTF
j_call: TRBJ2-7; d_call: NA; clone_size: NA; v_call: TRBV6-1; cdr3_length: 14; cdr3_nt: TGTGCCAGTCAGTCAGAGACAGGAAGCTACGAGCAGTACTTC; cdr3_aa: CASQSETGSYEQYF
j_call: TRBJ2-5; d_call: TRBD2; clone_size: few; v_call: TRBV9; cdr3_length: 15; cdr3_nt: TGTGCCAGCAGCGTAGGCCAGCGGGGAAAAGAGACCCAGTACTTC; cdr3_aa: CASSVGQRGKETQYF
j_call: TRBJ1-2; d_call: NA; clone_size: NA; v_call: TRBV11-2; cdr3_length: 15; cdr3_nt: TGTGCCAGCAGCCAAGCCTTAGGACGGAGCTATGGCTACACCTTC; cdr3_aa: CASSQALGRSYGYTF
j_call: TRBJ1-1; d_call: NA; clone_size: NA; v_call: TRBV28; cdr3_length: 15; cdr3_nt: TGTGCCAGCAGTTTGGAGGGGACGGGGAAAACTGAAGCTTTCTTT; cdr3_aa: CASSLEGTGKTEAFF
j_call: TRBJ2-3; d_call: NA; clone_size: NA; v_call: TRBV2; cdr3_length: 15; cdr3_nt: TGTGCCAGCAGGATTTTGGGTCAGCGCACAGATACGCAGTATTTT; cdr3_aa: CASRILGQRTDTQYF
j_call: TRBJ1-5; d_call: NA; clone_size: NA; v_call: TRBV19; cdr3_length: 13; cdr3_nt: TGTGCCAGTAGTTCGTTCCAGGGCGAGCCCCAGCATTTT; cdr3_aa: CASSSFQGEPQHF
j_call: TRBJ1-6; d_call: TRBD1; clone_size: NA; v_call: TRBV5-5; cdr3_length: 14; cdr3_nt: TGTGCCAGCAGATTGACAGGGTTCAACTCACCCCTCCACTTT; cdr3_aa: CASRLTGFNSPLHF
j_call: TRBJ1-2; d_call: TRBD1; clone_size: NA; v_call: TRBV7-9; cdr3_length: 15; cdr3_nt: TGTGCCAGCAGCTTAGGGGACAGTCCACTCTATGGCTACACCTTC; cdr3_aa: CASSLGDSPLYGYTF
j_call: TRBJ1-6; d_call: TRBD1; clone_size: NA; v_call: TRBV15; cdr3_length: 15; cdr3_nt: TGTGCCACCAGCAGTAGGACAGGGACGAATTCACCCCTCCACTTT; cdr3_aa: CATSSRTGTNSPLHF
j_call: TRBJ1-2; d_call: TRBD1; clone_size: once; v_call: TRBV30; cdr3_length: 14; cdr3_nt: TGTGCCTGGAGGGCGGGACAGTCACCCTATGGCTACACCTTC; cdr3_aa: CAWRAGQSPYGYTF
j_call: TRBJ1-2; d_call: TRBD1; clone_size: NA; v_call: TRBV18; cdr3_length: 16; cdr3_nt: TGTGCCAGCTCAAGTCCCGGGACAGGGTCGGGCTATGGCTACACCTTC; cdr3_aa: CASSSPGTGSGYGYTF
j_call: TRBJ2-5; d_call: NA; clone_size: NA; v_call: TRBV6-5; cdr3_length: 11; cdr3_nt: TGTGCCAGCAGTTTCACAGAGGCCCAGTACTTC; cdr3_aa: CASSFTEAQYF
j_call: TRBJ2-3; d_call: TRBD1; clone_size: NA; v_call: TRBV4-3; cdr3_length: 13; cdr3_nt: TGCGCCAGCGGTGGACAGGGCGCAGATACGCAGTATTTT; cdr3_aa: CASGGQGADTQYF
j_call: TRBJ2-7; d_call: TRBD1; clone_size: few; v_call: TRBV7-2; cdr3_length: 15; cdr3_nt: TGTGCCAGCAGCTTACCACTACAGGGGGCCCGCGAGCAGTACTTC; cdr3_aa: CASSLPLQGAREQYF
j_call: TRBJ2-4; d_call: NA; clone_size: once; v_call: TRBV14; cdr3_length: 11; cdr3_nt: TGTGCCAGCAGCCAAGCCAGCATTCAGTACTTC; cdr3_aa: CASSQASIQYF